This T cell receptor (beta chain) was sequenced during a study of blood T cells in healthy people across ages. Overall study results and limits: Changes seen in expanded clonotypes were possibly confounded by donor CMV status left unknown. PBMC samples, being unsorted, prevented any conclusive comparison of naive and antigen-experienced cells.

This clonotype was seen a handful of times. Its specificity is not known. A second PCR of 7 to 11 cycles used a sample-barcoded 5' primer and a J-beta primer mix. Each cDNA was tagged by a template-switch adaptor containing 12 random nucleotides. TCRdb reprocessed the 5' RACE reads via MiXCR and lists one record per CDR3 protein. In the table there are about 730,000 distinct CDR3 sequences, 43% of which are singletons. V was clipped by 1 base and J by 7 bases, with 17 bases between them. The CDR3 length is 16 residues. Germline CDR1 reads SGHDN; CDR2 reads FVKESK. This sequence was found in an older woman in good health. The specimen was blood. The gene calls are TRBV14 and TRBJ2-1; the D call may be TRBD1 or TRBD2 (5 bases each). The CDR3 spells CASSQVGPGSRNEQFF. The CDR3 DNA reads as TGTGCCAGCAGCCAAGTGGGACCGGGATCGAGAAATGAGCAGTTCTTC.